This T cell receptor (beta chain) was documented in a study of cytotoxic CD8 clonotypes in ibrutinib-treated CLL. Study information: Patient counts were some 11 relapsed/refractory, about 15 treatment-naive and 17 to 18 IGHV unmutated. Complete response was seen in 2 patients and partial in approximately 25; about twelve progressed and about 14 stayed remitted after a median roughly six years. The study, taken as a whole, reports: Clonality climbed at ibrutinib response, then dropped toward baseline at progression. Researchers report that baseline clonality outpaced age-matched healthy donors and tracked circulating CD8+ T-cell counts.

Of note for this clone: Its specificity is not known.

TCRdb keeps only in-frame clones here, not all; method: immunoSEQ multiplex PCR. The sample consists of about 160,000 clones, 81% of them appearing once. The clonotype comes from a human donor with chronic lymphocytic leukemia. The sample in question was PBMCs, obtained after 12 months of ibrutinib treatment.

The CDR3 sequence is CASSPLTVAKNIQYF. CDR3 DNA: TGTGCCAGCAGCCCGTTGACAGTAGCCAAAAACATTCAGTACTTC. The rearrangement links TRBV7-9 to TRBJ2-4; tentative D call: TRBD1 (5 bases). The CDR3 covers 15 residues. Germline V lookup: CDR1 SEHNR, CDR2 FQNEAQ (reference sequence). V gave up 5 bases and J gave up 0 bases, with 11 bases separating them.